Below, 17 T cell receptor beta chains from the same sample are listed, as sequenced in a study of blood T cell repertoires in COVID-19. Only in-frame clones appear in the TCRdb table, and some are missing; sequencing was by immunoSEQ multiplex PCR. This table holds hundreds of thousands of clones, around 87% found once. Material: PBMCs or T cells enriched from blood (not recorded which). The source is a woman in her 50s who had recovered from COVID-19.

The rearrangement joins TRBV6-1 to TRBJ2-1; D is unresolved. Trimming cost V 1 base and J 0 bases, with 13 bases left between them. The V gene's germline CDR1 is MNHNS and CDR2 SASEGT. CDR3 size: 17 residues. Here the CDR3 reads CASSEGPQPSSYNEQFF. The CDR3 DNA reads TGTGCCAGCAGTGAAGGGCCACAGCCGAGCTCCTACAATGAGCAGTTCTTC.

The rearrangement joins TRBV5-4 to TRBJ2-5; the D gene is possibly TRBD2 (5 bases). Germline CDR1 reads SGHNT; CDR2 reads YYREEE (reference sequence). The CDR3 sequence is 15 residues long. The ends were cut back, 6 bases at V and 4 bases at J, with 19 bases in the middle. The CDR3 protein is CASNKGEGVGETQYF. DNA for the CDR3: TGTGCCAGCAATAAGGGCGAGGGTGTCGGAGAGACCCAGTACTTC.

J is TRBJ2-3 and V is TRBV6-5; 10 bases align to TRBD2. Germline assignment: CDR1 MNHEY and CDR2 SVGAGI. Germline trimming cut 4 bases from V and 1 base from J; bases unmatched to any gene: 2. CDR3 length: 15 amino acids. The CDR3, as DNA: TGTGCCAGCAGTTCGCTAGCGGGGGGCACAGATACGCAGTATTTT. Encoded protein: CASSSLAGGTDTQYF.

The CDR3 sequence: CASSSRGGNEKLFF. As DNA, the CDR3 is TGTGCCAGCAGCTCCCGCGGTGGTAATGAAAAACTGTTTTTT. This rearrangement joins TRBV5-5 to TRBJ1-4; D ambiguous. V gave up 3 bases and J gave up 4 bases, with 10 bases separating them. The CDR3 has 14 amino acids. Germline CDR1 reads SGHKS; CDR2 reads YYEKEE (reference sequence).

This clone was seen repeatedly, ten times or more. The chain uses TRBV4-2 and TRBJ2-1, with 7 bases that match TRBD2. The CDR3 length is 14 residues. Germline V lookup: CDR1 LGHNA, CDR2 YNFKEQ. Trimming took 2 bases from V and 6 from J; bases not matched to a gene: 4. The CDR3 DNA is TGTGCCAGCAGCCAACCTGGACTAGTCAATGAGCAGTTCTTC. Its protein is CASSQPGLVNEQFF.

This clone was seen a single time. The J gene is TRBJ1-2, the V gene TRBV7-2; 10 nucleotides agree with TRBD1. The CDR3 is 14 residues long. Trimming at V came to 7 bases and at J to 0 bases, leaving 2 bases not matched to a gene. Looked up from germline, CDR1 is SGHTA and CDR2 is FQGNSA. CDR3 nucleotides: TGTGCCAGCACAGGACAGGGGGCTAACTATGGCTACACCTTC. This gives the protein CASTGQGANYGYTF.

The V and J genes are TRBV5-4 and TRBJ2-4; TRBD1 matches at 10 bases. This CDR3 has 13 residues. The germline gives CDR1 SGHNT, CDR2 YYREEE (reference sequence). V lost 4 bases and J lost 8; bases outside the gene matches: 3. CDR3 DNA: TGTGCCAGCAGCCAAGGACAGGGGGACATTCAGTACTTC. Amino acid sequence: CASSQGQGDIQYF.

The J gene is TRBJ2-7, the V gene TRBV5-1, with 10 bases identical to TRBD1. V lost 3 bases to trimming and J lost 7 bases; unmatched junction nucleotides: 13. The CDR3 is made up of 16 amino acids. From germline, CDR1 is SGHRS and CDR2 YFSETQ. The CDR3 DNA is TGCGCCAGCAGCTCTAACCCCGGGACAGGGGTCTTAGAGCAGTACTTC. This gives the protein CASSSNPGTGVLEQYF.

The chain is built from TRBV5-8 and TRBJ2-7, with 9 bases fitting TRBD1. This CDR3 has 17 amino acids. The V and J ends lost 1 base and 7 bases, in that order; junction bases with no gene match: 15. CDR1 is SGHTS and CDR2 is YDEGEE in the germline V gene. CDR3 coding DNA: TGTGCCAGCAGCTTGAGTCCCGGGACAGGGTGGACGTGGGAGCAGTACTTC. It is translated as CASSLSPGTGWTWEQYF.

The V and J genes are TRBV10-1 and TRBJ2-5; TRBD1 matches 10 bases. The CDR3 sequence is 15 residues long. The V gene's germline CDR1 is WNHNN and CDR2 SYGVQD (reference sequence). V lost 0 bases to trimming and J lost 7 bases; unmatched junction nucleotides: 5. CDR3 nucleotide sequence: TGCGCCAGCAGTGAGTCAGGACAGGGGGACGGGACCCAGTACTTC. This encodes CASSESGQGDGTQYF.

This chain joins TRBV7-2 and TRBJ2-1, with a weak D call TRBD2 (6 bases). Germline V CDR1 and CDR2: SGHTA, FQGNSA. The V and J ends lost 5 bases and 4 bases respectively, with 9 bases between them. This CDR3 has 13 amino acids. CDR3 in amino acids: CASSAGLYNEQFF. The CDR3 coding sequence is TGTGCCAGCAGCGCCGGACTATACAATGAGCAGTTCTTC.

The rearrangement uses TRBV10-3 and TRBJ2-3; perhaps TRBD1 as D (6 bases). The CDR3 has 12 amino acids. Germline V CDR1 and CDR2: ENHRY, SYGVKD. The ends were cut back, 6 bases at V and 4 bases at J, with 8 bases in the middle. The CDR3 coding sequence is TGTGCCATCAGACAGGGTGCAGATACGCAGTATTTT. It is translated as CAIRQGADTQYF.

The rearrangement uses TRBV9 and TRBJ1-6; D call uncertain. The CDR3 spans 15 residues. V lost 0 bases and J 8 bases, leaving 12 bases between the germline ends. Per germline, CDR1 SGDLS and CDR2 YYNGEE. The CDR3 loop reads CASSVAERGDSPLHF. For the CDR3, the DNA is TGTGCCAGCAGCGTAGCGGAGCGAGGCGATTCACCCCTCCACTTT.

V gene TRBV4-2 combines with J gene TRBJ2-1; D might be TRBD1 (6 bases). Germline CDR1 reads LGHNA; CDR2 reads YNFKEQ. The CDR3 extends over 18 amino acids. Trimming cost V 0 bases and J 6 bases, with 21 bases left between them. The CDR3 coding sequence is TGTGCCAGCAGCCAAGAAGCTCCTGGACTGGGGACAATCAATGAGCAGTTCTTC. It specifies CASSQEAPGLGTINEQFF.

This chain joins TRBV27 and TRBJ1-2, with D perhaps TRBD1 (5 bases). CDR1 and CDR2 from the germline V gene are MNHEY and SMNVEV (reference sequence). This CDR3 region has 13 residues. Trimming removed 5 bases from V and 4 bases from J, with 11 bases in between. The CDR3 DNA reads as TGTGCCAGCAGTGCAGGGTCCCCCTATGGCTACACCTTC. Amino acid sequence: CASSAGSPYGYTF.

This clone was seen a single time. The J gene is TRBJ2-3, the V gene TRBV30; 8 bases fit TRBD2. Per germline, CDR1 GTSNPN and CDR2 SVGIG (reference sequence). This CDR3 has 15 residues. Losses at the gene ends were 2 bases for V and 6 bases for J; bases not matched to a gene: 10. The DNA for the CDR3 is TGTGCCTGGAGTTTACCGGGACTAGGCTCGGATACGCAGTATTTT. Translation gives CAWSLPGLGSDTQYF.

The chain is built from TRBV2 and TRBJ2-1; 8 nucleotides agree with TRBD2. The CDR3 extends over 11 amino acids. Germline V gene lookup returns CDR1 SNHLY and CDR2 FYNNEI. Trimming cost V 9 bases and J 10 bases; bases outside gene matches: 5. The CDR3 bases are TGTGCCAGTCATATAGCGGGAGAGCAGTTCTTC. It translates to CASHIAGEQFF.